These 7 T cell receptor beta chains were all obtained from the same sample, sequenced in a study of CD8 T cells in ankylosing spondylitis. One entry per CDR3 protein results from TCRdb running MiXCR on the 5' RACE reads. In the table there are 200,000 to 300,000 distinct CDR3 sequences, 8.2% of which are singletons. The specimen sequenced was blood, either unsorted or a sorted T cell fraction (not recorded which). The receptors derive from a female donor with ankylosing spondylitis or in good health (not recorded which).

This clonotype has ten or more counts. This chain joins TRBV20-1 and TRBJ2-1; D perhaps matches TRBD2 (5 bases). CDR1 is DFQATT and CDR2 is SNEGSKA in the germline V gene (reference sequence). Trimming took 3 bases from V and 9 from J, leaving 21 bases between them. This CDR3 region has 15 residues. The CDR3 loop reads CSASPLGRRSGEQFF. The CDR3 coding sequence is TGCAGTGCTAGCCCCCTAGGACGGAGGTCAGGTGAGCAGTTCTTC.

Only a few counts were recorded for this clonotype. The V gene is TRBV7-9, the J gene TRBJ2-2, with D tentatively TRBD2 (8 bases). In germline, CDR1 is SEHNR, CDR2 FQNEAQ (reference sequence). This CDR3 comprises 15 residues. V lost 6 bases and J 5 bases, leaving 16 bases between the germline ends. CDR3 protein: CASRSGQRGTGELFF. For the CDR3, the DNA is TGTGCCAGCAGGTCGGGACAGCGGGGGACCGGGGAGCTGTTTTTT. Complete variable domain (other parts from reference TRBV7-9 and TRBJ2-2): DTGVSQNPRHKITKRGQNVTFRCDPISEHNRLYWYRQTLGQGPEFLTYFQNEAQLEKSRLLSDRFSAERPKGSFSTLEIQRTEQGDSAMYLCASRSGQRGTGELFFGEGSRLTVL.

This clonotype was counted at least ten times. This chain connects TRBV5-1 to TRBJ2-7; 8 nucleotides line up with TRBD2. V shed 4 bases, J shed 2 bases, and the junction held 8 bases outside the gene matches. The CDR3 runs to 15 residues. CDR1 is SGHRS and CDR2 is YFSETQ in the germline V gene. The CDR3 loop is CASSPSGLVAYEQYF. The CDR3 nucleotides are TGCGCCAGCAGCCCGTCGGGACTAGTTGCCTACGAGCAGTACTTC.

On this clonotype: Compared with germline, one end of the junction differs, possibly owing to a read error. The V gene is TRBV7-9, the J gene TRBJ2-3; 14 bases match TRBD2. The CDR3 has 16 amino acids. The V gene's germline CDR1 is SEHNR and CDR2 FQNEAQ (reference sequence). The CDR3 loop reads CASSPWTSGRTATQYF. The DNA for the CDR3 is TGCGCCAGCAGCCCCTGGACTAGCGGGAGGACAGCTACGCAGTATTTT.

CDR3 sequence reads: CASSLGTNLNQPQHF. For the CDR3, the DNA is TGTGCCAGCAGCTTAGGAACGAACCTCAATCAGCCCCAGCATTTT. The rearrangement uses TRBV7-9 and TRBJ1-5; D remains ambiguous. Germline V gene lookup returns CDR1 SEHNR and CDR2 FQNEAQ (reference sequence). The CDR3 totals 15 residues. V lost 1 base and J lost 3, with 10 bases in between.

The rearrangement joins TRBV7-9 to TRBJ2-3; D perhaps matches TRBD2 (7 bases). Germline values: CDR1 SEHNR, CDR2 FQNEAQ (reference sequence). This CDR3 contains 16 residues. Deletions cut 4 bases from V and 7 bases from J, with 21 bases between. Written as DNA, the CDR3 is TGTGCCAGCAGCTCCAACAGGGCGGGAGCGGGGAATACGCAGTATTTT. Encoded protein: CASSSNRAGAGNTQYF.

This clonotype was observed many times. The V call is TRBV18, the J call TRBJ2-3, with D tentatively TRBD1 (5 bases). There are 16 residues in the CDR3. Germline CDR1 and CDR2: KGHSH and LQKENI. V lost 3 bases and J lost 4, with 17 bases in between. For the CDR3, the DNA is TGTGCCAGCTCACCTTACGGGCAGGGCGGCCCAGATACGCAGTATTTT. This encodes CASSPYGQGGPDTQYF.